The subject of this entry is one T cell receptor beta chain. V shed 5 bases and J shed 8 bases, with 9 bases lying between them. CDR3 length: 12 residues. Germline V lookup: CDR1 SEHNR, CDR2 FQNEAQ (reference sequence). Patients in Seattle were enrolled during active infection, then followed longitudinally. Authors' analysis steps: The assay estimated nucleated cells by amplifying reference gene primers. Sequencing used immunoSEQ multiplex PCR; TCRdb keeps in-frame clones, though not all of them. V and J calls and clone size follow that table, whereas D and trimming were derived from the DNA. The sample shows a few hundred thousand clones, roughly 88% of them seen only once. This record belongs to a study of blood T cell repertoires in COVID-19. Study-wide context: COVID-19 samples collected from the United States, Italy and Spain covered acute and convalescent phases. In each case, the material was cDNA or gDNA derived from T cells, B-cell-depleted T cells, or PBMCs.

V gene TRBV7-9 combines with J gene TRBJ1-4, with unresolved D. This clonotype was obtained from a woman aged 25-40 years with COVID-19, enrolled during active disease. The sequencing sample was made of peripheral blood. The CDR3 here is CASSPPGEKLFF. The CDR3 DNA follows: TGTGCCAGCAGCCCTCCGGGGGAAAAACTGTTTTTT.